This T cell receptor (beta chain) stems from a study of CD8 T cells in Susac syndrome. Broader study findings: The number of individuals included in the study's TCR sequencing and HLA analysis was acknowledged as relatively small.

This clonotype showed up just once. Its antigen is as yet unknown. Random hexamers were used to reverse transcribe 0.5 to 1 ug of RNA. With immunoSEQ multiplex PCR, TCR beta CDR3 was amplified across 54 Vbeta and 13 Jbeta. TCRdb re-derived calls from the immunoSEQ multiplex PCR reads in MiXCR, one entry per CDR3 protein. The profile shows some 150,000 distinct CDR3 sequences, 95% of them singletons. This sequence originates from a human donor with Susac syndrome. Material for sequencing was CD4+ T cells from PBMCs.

In nucleotides, the CDR3 is TGCAGTGCTAGTTCGGGACAGGGAAGGGGCTCTGGAAACACCATATATTTT. Protein sequence: CSASSGQGRGSGNTIYF. The chain employs TRBV20-1 and TRBJ1-3; 9 positions match TRBD1. CDR1 and CDR2 (germline): DFQATT, SNEGSKA (reference sequence). The CDR3 sequence is 17 residues long. The V segment lost 3 bases and the J segment 0 bases; nucleotides outside the gene matches: 9.